This T cell receptor beta chain was obtained from a study of T-cell memory formation after mild COVID-19. Broader study findings: CD4+ bias marked clones expanding day 15 to 37, unlike balanced contracting clones.

In TCRdb, the 5' RACE reads were re-called with MiXCR into one record per CDR3 protein. The sample has about 29,000 distinct CDR3 sequences, approximately 16% seen once; the top ten hold roughly 1.3%. By proportion, this clonotype is medium-sized (0.01 to 0.1%). Its specificity is not known. This CDR3 has 14 residues. The V gene lost 4 bases and the J gene lost 5 bases, with 11 bases spanning the gap. The rearrangement links TRBV12-3 or TRBV12-4 to TRBJ2-2; a possible D gene is TRBD1 (5 bases). The sequencing input was PBMCs or a T cell subset sorted from them (not recorded which). The sequence came from an adult who had mild COVID-19 (a few samples of this study predate the infection). Cell type and time point are not known. This CDR3 reads CASSSRQTTGELFF. CDR3 DNA: TGTGCCAGCAGTTCCCGACAGACTACCGGGGAGCTGTTTTTT.